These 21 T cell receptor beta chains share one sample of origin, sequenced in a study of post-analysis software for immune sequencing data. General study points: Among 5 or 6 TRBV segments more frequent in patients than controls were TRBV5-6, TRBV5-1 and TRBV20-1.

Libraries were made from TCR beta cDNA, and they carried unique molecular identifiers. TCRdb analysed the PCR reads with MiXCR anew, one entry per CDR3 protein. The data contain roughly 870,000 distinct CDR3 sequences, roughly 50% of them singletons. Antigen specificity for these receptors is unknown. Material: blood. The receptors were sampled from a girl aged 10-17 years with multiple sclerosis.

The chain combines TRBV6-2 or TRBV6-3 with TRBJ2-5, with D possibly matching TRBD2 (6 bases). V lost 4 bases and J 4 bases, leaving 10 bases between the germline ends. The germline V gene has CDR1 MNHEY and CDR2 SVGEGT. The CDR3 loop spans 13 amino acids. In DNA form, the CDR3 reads TGTGCCAGCAGTTCGAAGGGAGGAGAGACCCAGTACTTC. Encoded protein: CASSSKGGETQYF.

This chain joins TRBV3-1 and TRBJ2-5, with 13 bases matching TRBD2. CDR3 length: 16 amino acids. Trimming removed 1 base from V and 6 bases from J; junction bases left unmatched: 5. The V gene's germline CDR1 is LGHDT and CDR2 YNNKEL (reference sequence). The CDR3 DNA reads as TGTGCCAGCAGCCAAGGGACTAGCGGGAGTGGAAAGACCCAGTACTTC. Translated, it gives CASSQGTSGSGKTQYF.

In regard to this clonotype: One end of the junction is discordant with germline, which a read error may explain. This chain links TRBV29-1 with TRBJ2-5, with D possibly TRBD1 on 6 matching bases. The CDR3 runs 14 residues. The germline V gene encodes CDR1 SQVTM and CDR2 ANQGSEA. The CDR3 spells CSDLRQAKYGTRYF. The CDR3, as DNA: TGCAGCGACTTACGACAGGCGAAGTATGGGACCCGGTACTTC.

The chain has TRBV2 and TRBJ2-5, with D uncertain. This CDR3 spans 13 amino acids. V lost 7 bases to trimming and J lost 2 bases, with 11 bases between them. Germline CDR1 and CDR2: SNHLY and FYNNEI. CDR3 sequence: CASTKGLQETQYF. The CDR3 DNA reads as TGTGCCAGCACCAAGGGTTTACAAGAGACCCAGTACTTC.

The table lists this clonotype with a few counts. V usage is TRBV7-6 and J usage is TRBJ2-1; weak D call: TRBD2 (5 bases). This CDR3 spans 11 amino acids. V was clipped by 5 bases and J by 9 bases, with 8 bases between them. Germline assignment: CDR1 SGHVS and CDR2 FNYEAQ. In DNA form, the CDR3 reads TGTGCCAGCAGCACGGGAATTGAGCAGTTCTTC. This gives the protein CASSTGIEQFF.

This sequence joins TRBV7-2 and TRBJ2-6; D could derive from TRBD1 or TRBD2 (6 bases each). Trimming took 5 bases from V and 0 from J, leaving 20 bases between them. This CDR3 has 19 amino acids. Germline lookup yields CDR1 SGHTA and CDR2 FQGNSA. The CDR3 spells CASSPRGRPWSSGANVLTF. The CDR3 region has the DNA TGTGCCAGCAGCCCGAGGGGGAGGCCCTGGAGCTCTGGGGCCAACGTCCTGACTTTC.

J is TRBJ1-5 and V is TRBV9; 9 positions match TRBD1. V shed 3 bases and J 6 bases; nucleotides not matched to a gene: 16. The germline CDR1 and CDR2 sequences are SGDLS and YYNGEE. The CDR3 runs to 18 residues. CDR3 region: CASSAGPGTGYAVQPQHF. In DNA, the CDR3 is TGTGCCAGCAGCGCAGGTCCCGGGACAGGGTATGCGGTTCAGCCCCAGCATTTT.

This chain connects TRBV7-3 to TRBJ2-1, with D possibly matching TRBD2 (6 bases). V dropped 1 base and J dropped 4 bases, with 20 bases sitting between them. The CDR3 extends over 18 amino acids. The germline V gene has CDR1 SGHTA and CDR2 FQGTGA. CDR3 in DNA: TGTGCCAGCAGCTTAAACCCCTCGGGACTGGCGGTATACAATGAGCAGTTCTTC. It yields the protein CASSLNPSGLAVYNEQFF.

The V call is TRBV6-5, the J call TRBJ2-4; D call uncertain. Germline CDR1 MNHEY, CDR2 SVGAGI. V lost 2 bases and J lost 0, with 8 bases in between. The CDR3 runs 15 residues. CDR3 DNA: TGTGCCAGCAGTTACGATCTGGGAGCCAAAAACATTCAGTACTTC. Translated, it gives CASSYDLGAKNIQYF.

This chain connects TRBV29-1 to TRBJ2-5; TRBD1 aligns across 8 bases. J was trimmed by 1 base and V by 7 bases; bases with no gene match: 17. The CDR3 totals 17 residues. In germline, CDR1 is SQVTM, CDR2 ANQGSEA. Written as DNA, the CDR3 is TGCAGCGCAAAAGGCACAGGACAGGGAAGGTTCCAAGAGACCCAGTACTTC. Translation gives CSAKGTGQGRFQETQYF.

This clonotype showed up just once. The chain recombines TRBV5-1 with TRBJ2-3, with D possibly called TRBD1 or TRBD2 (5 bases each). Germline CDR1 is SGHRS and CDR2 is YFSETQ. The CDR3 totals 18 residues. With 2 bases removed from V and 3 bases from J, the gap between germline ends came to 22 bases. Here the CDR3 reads CASSFGTKSSRSTDTQYF. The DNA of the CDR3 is TGCGCCAGCAGCTTCGGGACCAAGTCTAGCAGGAGTACAGATACGCAGTATTTT. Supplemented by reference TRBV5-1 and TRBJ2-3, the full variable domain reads KAGVTQTPRYLIKTRGQQVTLSCSPISGHRSVSWYQQTPGQGLQFLFEYFSETQRNKGNFPGRFSGRQFSNSRSEMNVSTLELGDSALYLCASSFGTKSSRSTDTQYFGPGTRLTVL.

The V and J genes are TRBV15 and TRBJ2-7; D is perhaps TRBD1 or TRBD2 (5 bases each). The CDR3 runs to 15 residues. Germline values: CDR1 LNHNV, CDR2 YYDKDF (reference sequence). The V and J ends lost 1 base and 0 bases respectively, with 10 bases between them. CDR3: CATSRAAGSSYEQYF. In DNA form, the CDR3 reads TGTGCCACCAGCAGAGCGGCAGGGAGCTCCTACGAGCAGTACTTC.

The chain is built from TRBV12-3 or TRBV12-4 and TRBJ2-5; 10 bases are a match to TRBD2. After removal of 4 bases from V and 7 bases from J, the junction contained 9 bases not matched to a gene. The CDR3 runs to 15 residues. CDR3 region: CASSSPGLATGTQYF. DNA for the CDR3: TGTGCCAGCAGTTCCCCGGGACTAGCGACGGGGACCCAGTACTTC.

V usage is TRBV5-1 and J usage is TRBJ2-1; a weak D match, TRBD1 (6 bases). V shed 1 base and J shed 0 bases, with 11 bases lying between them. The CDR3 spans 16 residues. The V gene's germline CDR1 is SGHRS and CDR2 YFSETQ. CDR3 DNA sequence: TGCGCCAGCAGCTTGCAGGGGTGCCTCTCCTACAATGAGCAGTTCTTC. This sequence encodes CASSLQGCLSYNEQFF.

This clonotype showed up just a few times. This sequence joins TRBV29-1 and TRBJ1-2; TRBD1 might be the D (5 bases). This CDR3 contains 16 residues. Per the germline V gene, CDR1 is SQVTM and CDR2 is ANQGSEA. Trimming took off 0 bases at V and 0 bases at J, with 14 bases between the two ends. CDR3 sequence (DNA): TGCAGCGTTGAAGATGTGCAGGCCAGGGCTAACTATGGCTACACCTTC. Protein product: CSVEDVQARANYGYTF.

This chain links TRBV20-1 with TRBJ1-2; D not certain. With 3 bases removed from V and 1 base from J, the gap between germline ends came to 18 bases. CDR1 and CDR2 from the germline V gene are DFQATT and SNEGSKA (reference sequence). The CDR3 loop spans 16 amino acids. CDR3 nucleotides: TGCAGTGCTAGTCCCCCTCTAGGGCTTCTTAACTATGGCTACACCTTC. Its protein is CSASPPLGLLNYGYTF.

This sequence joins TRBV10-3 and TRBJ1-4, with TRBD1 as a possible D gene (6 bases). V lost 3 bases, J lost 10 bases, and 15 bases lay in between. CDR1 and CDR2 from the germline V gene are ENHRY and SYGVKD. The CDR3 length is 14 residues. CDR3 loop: CAISEGQGFAKLFF. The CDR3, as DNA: TGTGCCATCAGTGAAGGGCAGGGGTTTGCAAAACTGTTTTTT.

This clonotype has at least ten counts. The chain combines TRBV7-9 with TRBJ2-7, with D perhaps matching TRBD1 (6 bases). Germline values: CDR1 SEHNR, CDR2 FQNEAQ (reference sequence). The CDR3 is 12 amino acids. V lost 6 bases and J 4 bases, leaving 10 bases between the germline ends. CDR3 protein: CASSSTGYEQYF. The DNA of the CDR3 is TGTGCCAGCAGTTCTACAGGGTACGAGCAGTACTTC.

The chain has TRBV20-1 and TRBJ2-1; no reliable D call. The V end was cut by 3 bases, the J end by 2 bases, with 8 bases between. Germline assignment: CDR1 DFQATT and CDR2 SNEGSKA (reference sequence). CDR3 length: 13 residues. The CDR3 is CSASGLAYNEQFF. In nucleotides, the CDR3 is TGCAGTGCTAGTGGCTTAGCCTACAATGAGCAGTTCTTC.

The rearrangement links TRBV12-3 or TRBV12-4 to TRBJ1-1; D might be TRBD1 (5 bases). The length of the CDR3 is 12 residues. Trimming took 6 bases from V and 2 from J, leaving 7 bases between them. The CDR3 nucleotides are TGTGCCAGCAGACAGGTAAACACTGAAGCTTTCTTT. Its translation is CASRQVNTEAFF.

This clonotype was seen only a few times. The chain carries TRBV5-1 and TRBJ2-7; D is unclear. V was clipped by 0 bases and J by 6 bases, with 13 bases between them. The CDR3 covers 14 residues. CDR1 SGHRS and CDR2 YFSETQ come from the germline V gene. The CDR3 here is CASSLEAPTLEQYF. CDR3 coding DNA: TGCGCCAGCAGCTTGGAGGCACCTACTCTCGAGCAGTACTTC. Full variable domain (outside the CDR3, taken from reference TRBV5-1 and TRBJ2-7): KAGVTQTPRYLIKTRGQQVTLSCSPISGHRSVSWYQQTPGQGLQFLFEYFSETQRNKGNFPGRFSGRQFSNSRSEMNVSTLELGDSALYLCASSLEAPTLEQYFGPGTRLTVT.